Sequencing of this T cell receptor (beta chain) was carried out in a study of cytomegalovirus exposure and HLA in healthy donors. About the research overall: In an early release, HLA-typed donors contributed about 80 million unique TCR sequences. Study-wide results and limits: The study labeled fewer than 200 TCR beta chains cytomegalovirus-associated. Earlier analysis found most TCR beta V segments productive about 90% or about 30% of the time.

The PCR ran on 60 Vbeta and 13 Jbeta primers. TCRdb keeps only in-frame clones here, not all; method: immunoSEQ multiplex PCR. The table lists 100,000 to 150,000 clones, around 78% of them singletons, with less than 2% in the top ten. As concerns this clone: What it binds is not known.

The CDR3 is 13 residues long. Looked up from germline, CDR1 is SEHNR and CDR2 is FQNEAQ (reference sequence). The V gene lost 5 bases and the J gene lost 11 bases, with 18 bases spanning the gap. The sequence was collected from a man between 45 and 60 years old in good health and CMV-seronegative. The V gene is TRBV7-9, the J gene TRBJ1-1, with TRBD1 as a possible D gene (5 bases). The sequenced sample consisted of PBMCs. The CDR3 spells CASSPPYRPGAFF. The DNA for the CDR3 is TGTGCCAGCAGCCCACCCTACAGGCCTGGCGCTTTCTTT.